The 10 T cell receptor beta chains below come from one sample, sequenced in a study of blood T cell repertoires in COVID-19. Clones were sequenced by immunoSEQ multiplex PCR, and TCRdb holds only the in-frame ones, with some missing. The sample shows approximately 180,000 clones, about 91% of them seen only once. The sequenced material came from PBMCs or T cells enriched from blood (not recorded which). The receptor source for this set is a middle-aged woman with acute COVID-19.

This clone was observed once. This chain links TRBV4-2 with TRBJ2-1; 9 bases map to TRBD1. Per the germline V gene, CDR1 is LGHNA and CDR2 is YNFKEQ. Unmatched junction bases numbered 8, after V lost 2 bases and J lost 9 bases. This CDR3 is built from 15 residues. The CDR3 region is CASSQIGTGMGEQFF. CDR3 in DNA: TGTGCCAGCAGCCAAATTGGGACAGGGATGGGTGAGCAGTTCTTC.

The V gene is TRBV28, the J gene TRBJ2-2, with 7 bases fitting TRBD1. The CDR3 extends over 16 amino acids. Germline loops: CDR1 MDHEN, CDR2 SYDVKM. V shed 7 bases, J shed 6 bases, and the junction held 14 bases outside the gene matches. The CDR3 DNA follows: TGTGCCAGCATCCACTTCGACAGGGTCGGGGCCGGGGAGCTGTTTTTT. Translation gives CASIHFDRVGAGELFF. Full variable domain (remainder filled in from reference TRBV28 and TRBJ2-2): DVKVTQSSRYLVKRTGEKVFLECVQDMDHENMFWYRQDPGLGLRLIYFSYDVKMKEKGDIPEGYSVSREKKERFSLILESASTNQTSMYLCASIHFDRVGAGELFFGEGSRLTVL.

The chain carries TRBV2 and TRBJ1-1; TRBD1 aligns across 12 bases. With V trimmed by 7 bases and J by 10 bases, 13 bases remained unmatched. This CDR3 is 15 amino acids long. Germline V gene lookup returns CDR1 SNHLY and CDR2 FYNNEI. The CDR3 loop reads CASTQEGDRGLGAFF. In DNA, the CDR3 is TGTGCCAGCACCCAGGAAGGGGACAGGGGGCTCGGAGCTTTCTTT.

This clone showed up just a few times. The chain combines TRBV4-3 with TRBJ2-5; 12 bases are shared with TRBD2. The CDR3 extends over 18 amino acids. Unmatched junction bases numbered 10, after V lost 0 bases and J lost 5 bases. CDR1 is LGHNA, CDR2 YSLEER, per germline. Here the CDR3 reads CASSQDGRLAGVKETQYF. CDR3 coding DNA: TGCGCCAGCAGCCAAGATGGGCGACTAGCGGGAGTAAAGGAGACCCAGTACTTC.

V and J are TRBV4-3 and TRBJ2-6; D not certain. Germline values: CDR1 LGHNA, CDR2 YSLEER. This CDR3 comprises 16 residues. Trimming stripped 4 bases from V and 0 bases from J, with 10 bases between. The CDR3 here is CASSRQRFSGANVLTF. Written as DNA, the CDR3 is TGCGCCAGCAGCCGCCAGCGTTTCTCTGGGGCCAACGTCCTGACTTTC.

The chain carries TRBV4-3 and TRBJ2-1, with a tentative D call TRBD2 (6 bases). The CDR3 has 18 amino acids. The V end lost 3 bases, the J end lost 8 bases, and 26 bases lay between the germline ends. Germline-derived CDR1 and CDR2 are LGHNA and YSLEER. The CDR3 is CASSQYLASAPRVDEQFF. CDR3 nucleotide sequence: TGCGCCAGCAGCCAGTACCTAGCGAGCGCTCCGAGAGTCGATGAGCAGTTCTTC.

V and J are TRBV13 and TRBJ2-7, with 11 nucleotides matching TRBD2. Germline lookup yields CDR1 PRHDT and CDR2 FYEKMQ (reference sequence). The CDR3 has 19 amino acids. The V gene end was trimmed by 0 bases and the J gene end by 3 bases; junction bases not matched to a gene: 13. DNA for the CDR3: TGTGCCAGCAGCTTAGGCTTGCGGGGACCGGGACTAGCGGTCTACGAGCAGTACTTC. Translated: CASSLGLRGPGLAVYEQYF. The variable domain in full, with the rest retrieved from reference TRBV13 and TRBJ2-7, is AAGVIQSPRHLIKEKRETATLKCYPIPRHDTVYWYQQGPGQDPQFLISFYEKMQSDKGSIPDRFSAQQFSDYHSELNMSSLELGDSALYFCASSLGLRGPGLAVYEQYFGPGTRLTVT.

The genes are TRBV5-1 and TRBJ2-7, with 15 bases matching TRBD2. This CDR3 is 17 amino acids long. Germline CDR1 and CDR2: SGHRS and YFSETQ. J gave up 2 bases and V 4 bases, and 7 bases lay outside the gene matches. The CDR3 sequence is CASSPGLAGGPTYEQYF. CDR3 bases: TGCGCCAGCAGCCCGGGACTAGCGGGAGGCCCGACCTACGAGCAGTACTTC.

The DNA of the CDR3 is TGTGCCAGTACCTCGAGGGACAGGGGTAATTCACCCCTCCACTTT. Translating gives CASTSRDRGNSPLHF. J is TRBJ1-6 and V is TRBV19; 10 positions agree with TRBD1. V lost 7 bases, J lost 6 bases, and 6 bases stayed unmatched. CDR3 size: 15 residues. The germline V gene encodes CDR1 LNHDA and CDR2 SQIVND (reference sequence).

The chain combines TRBV19 with TRBJ2-1; 9 nucleotides align to TRBD1. Per the germline V gene, CDR1 is LNHDA and CDR2 is SQIVND (reference sequence). CDR3 length: 14 amino acids. V gave up 8 bases and J gave up 7 bases; unmatched junction bases: 9. Here the CDR3 reads CASHWTGDGNEQFF. The CDR3 bases are TGTGCCAGTCATTGGACAGGGGACGGGAATGAGCAGTTCTTC.